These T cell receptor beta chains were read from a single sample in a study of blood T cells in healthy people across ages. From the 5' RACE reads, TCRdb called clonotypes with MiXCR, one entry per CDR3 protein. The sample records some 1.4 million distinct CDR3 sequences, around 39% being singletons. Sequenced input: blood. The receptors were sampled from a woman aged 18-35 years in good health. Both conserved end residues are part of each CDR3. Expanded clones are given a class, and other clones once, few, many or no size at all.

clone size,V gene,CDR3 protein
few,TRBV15,CATSRDSNEKLFF
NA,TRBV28,CASGLSGRAMDEQYF
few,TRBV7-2,CASSLARGTAPGQGEQFF
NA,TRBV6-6,CASSYQTSGRDEQFF
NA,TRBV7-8,CASTLPPGSSYEQYF
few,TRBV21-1,CASSKPTSGRDEQFF
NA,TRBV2,CASGGTFYEQYF
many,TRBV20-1,CSARDAGRGRANNEQFF
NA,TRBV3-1,CASSEGQALVLPTF
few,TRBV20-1,CSARLPQEASGRNNEQFF
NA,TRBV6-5,CASTNAINEQFF
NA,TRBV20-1,CSARHLSTDTQYF
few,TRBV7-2,CASSPRTSGGNEQFF
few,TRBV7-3,CASSFTSGGAGETQYF